This paragraph reports one T cell receptor beta chain. This entry is derived from a study of blood T cell repertoires in COVID-19. Data came from immunoSEQ multiplex PCR; TCRdb stores just in-frame clones and leaves some out. Among 200,000 or so clones listed, under 85% were seen once. CDR1 and CDR2 from the germline V gene are SGHDT and YYEEEE. V lost 0 bases and J 0 bases, leaving 9 bases between the germline ends. This CDR3 region has 15 residues. This clonotype was obtained from a man in his fifties or sixties who had recovered from COVID-19. The V call is TRBV5-6, the J call TRBJ1-1, with D unresolved. What was sequenced was PBMCs or T cells enriched from blood (not recorded which). The CDR3 sequence is CASSLGQVMNTEAFF. The DNA of the CDR3 is TGTGCCAGCAGCTTGGGGCAGGTGATGAACACTGAAGCTTTCTTT.